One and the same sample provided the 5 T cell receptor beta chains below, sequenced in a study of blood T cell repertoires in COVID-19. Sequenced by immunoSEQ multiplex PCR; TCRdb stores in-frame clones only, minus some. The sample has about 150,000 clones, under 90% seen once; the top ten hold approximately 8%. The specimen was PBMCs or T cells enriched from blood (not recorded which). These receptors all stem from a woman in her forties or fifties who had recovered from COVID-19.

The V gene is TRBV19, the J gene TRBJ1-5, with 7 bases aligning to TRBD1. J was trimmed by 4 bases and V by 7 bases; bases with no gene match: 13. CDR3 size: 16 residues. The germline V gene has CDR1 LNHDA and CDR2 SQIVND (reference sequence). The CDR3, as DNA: TGTGCCAGTAACTCGGGCCTTTACAGGGGTAATCAGCCCCAGCATTTT. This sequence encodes CASNSGLYRGNQPQHF.

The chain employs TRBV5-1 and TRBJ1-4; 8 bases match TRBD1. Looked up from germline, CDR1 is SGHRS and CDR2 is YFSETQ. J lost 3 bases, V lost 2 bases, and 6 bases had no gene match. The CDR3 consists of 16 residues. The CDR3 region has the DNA TGCGCCAGCAGCTTCCAGGGGGCTCTACCTAATGAAAAACTGTTTTTT. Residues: CASSFQGALPNEKLFF.

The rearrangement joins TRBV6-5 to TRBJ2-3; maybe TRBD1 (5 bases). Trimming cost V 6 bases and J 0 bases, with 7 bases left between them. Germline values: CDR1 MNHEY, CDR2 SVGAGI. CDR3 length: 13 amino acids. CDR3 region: CASRRQSTDTQYF. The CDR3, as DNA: TGTGCCAGCAGAAGACAGAGCACAGATACGCAGTATTTT.

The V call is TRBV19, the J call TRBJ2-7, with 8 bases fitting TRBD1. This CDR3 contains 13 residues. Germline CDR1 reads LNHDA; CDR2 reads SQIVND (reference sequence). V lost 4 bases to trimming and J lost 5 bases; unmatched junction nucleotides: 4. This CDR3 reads CASSKGQDDEQYF. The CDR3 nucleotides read TGTGCCAGTAGTAAGGGACAGGACGACGAGCAGTACTTC.

In DNA, the CDR3 is TGCGCCAGCACCCACGGAGGTAACACCGGGGAGCTGTTTTTT. Protein product: CASTHGGNTGELFF. This chain joins TRBV5-1 and TRBJ2-2; D possibly corresponds to TRBD2 (5 bases). The length of the CDR3 is 14 residues. V lost 6 bases and J 2 bases, leaving 11 bases between the germline ends. In germline, CDR1 is SGHRS, CDR2 YFSETQ.